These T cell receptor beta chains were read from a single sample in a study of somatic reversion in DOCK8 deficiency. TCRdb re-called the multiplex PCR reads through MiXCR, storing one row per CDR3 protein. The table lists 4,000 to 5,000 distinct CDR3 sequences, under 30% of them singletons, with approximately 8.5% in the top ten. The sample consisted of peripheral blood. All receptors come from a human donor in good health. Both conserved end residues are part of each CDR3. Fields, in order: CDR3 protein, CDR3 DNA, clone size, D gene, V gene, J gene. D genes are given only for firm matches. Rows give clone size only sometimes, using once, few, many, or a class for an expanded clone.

CAIRPTVNTEAFF	TGTGCCATCAGGCCGACTGTGAACACTGAAGCTTTCTTT	large	-	TRBV10-3	TRBJ1-1
CASSRSTGIYGYTF	TGTGCCAGCAGCAGATCGACAGGGATCTATGGCTACACCTTC	-	TRBD1	TRBV3-1	TRBJ1-2
CASSYRGQGVNTEAFF	TGTGCCAGCAGCTACCGGGGACAGGGAGTGAACACTGAAGCTTTCTTT	medium-sized	TRBD1	TRBV6-6	TRBJ1-1
CATSSQSSRGTEAFF	TGTGCCACCAGCAGCCAGTCCAGTCGGGGGACTGAAGCTTTCTTT	once	-	TRBV15	TRBJ1-1
CAIGRGPYEQYF	TGTGCCATCGGTCGGGGACCCTACGAGCAGTACTTC	medium-sized	-	TRBV10-3	TRBJ2-7
CASSSAAGFSYEQYF	TGTGCCAGCAGCTCTGCAGCGGGGTTCTCCTACGAGCAGTACTTC	-	TRBD2	TRBV5-6	TRBJ2-7
CASSSRAHLFDNQPQHF	TGTGCCAGTAGTAGCCGGGCCCACCTCTTTGACAATCAGCCCCAGCATTTT	medium-sized	-	TRBV19	TRBJ1-5
CSAVNRGLNTEAFF	TGCAGTGCTGTGAACAGGGGGCTGAACACTGAAGCTTTCTTT	few	TRBD1	TRBV20-1	TRBJ1-1
CASSYPQGARSNEQFF	TGCGCCAGCAGCTACCCACAGGGGGCACGATCCAATGAGCAGTTCTTC	few	TRBD1	TRBV5-1	TRBJ2-1
CASRGQELNTEAFF	TGCGCCAGCAGGGGACAGGAACTGAACACTGAAGCTTTCTTT	large	TRBD1	TRBV23-1	TRBJ1-1
CASTGKTDATNEKLFF	TGTGCCAGTACCGGGAAAACCGATGCAACTAATGAAAAACTGTTTTTT	medium-sized	-	TRBV19	TRBJ1-4
CASSQALGLWESLQVEQYF	TGTGCCAGCAGCCAAGCCCTGGGACTCTGGGAGTCCCTCCAGGTGGAGCAGTACTTC	-	-	TRBV4-2	TRBJ2-7
CASIWVSGNTIYF	TGTGCCAGCATATGGGTGTCTGGAAACACCATATATTTT	-	-	TRBV2	TRBJ1-3
CASSDRNYGYTF	TGTGCCAGCAGTGATCGGAACTATGGCTACACCTTC	-	-	TRBV2	TRBJ1-2
CASQRGRAYNSPLHF	TGTGCCAGTCAGAGGGGCAGGGCCTATAATTCACCCCTCCACTTT	-	-	TRBV2	TRBJ1-6
CASSATGVNTEAFF	TGTGCCAGCAGCGCGACCGGGGTGAACACTGAAGCTTTCTTT	-	-	TRBV9	TRBJ1-1
CASSLVGGPNSPLHF	TGTGCCAGCAGCTTGGTAGGGGGCCCCAATTCACCCCTCCACTTT	medium-sized	TRBD1	TRBV11-2	TRBJ1-6
CASSEGHPSNQPQHF	TGTGCCAGCAGTGAAGGACACCCATCGAATCAGCCCCAGCATTTT	-	-	TRBV25-1	TRBJ1-5
CASSHSRTFFAYTF	TGTGCCAGCAGCCACTCGCGGACCTTCTTCGCCTACACCTTC	-	-	TRBV7-2	TRBJ1-2
CASRWGQGANQPQHF	TGTGCCAGTAGATGGGGACAGGGCGCCAATCAGCCCCAGCATTTT	medium-sized	TRBD1	TRBV19	TRBJ1-5
CSANPDRQTQYF	TGCAGCGCAAACCCCGACCGCCAGACCCAGTACTTC	-	-	TRBV29-1	TRBJ2-5
CAISDRLTEAFF	TGTGCCATCAGTGACCGACTCACTGAAGCTTTCTTT	large	-	TRBV10-3	TRBJ1-1
CASSARQGEQYF	TGCGCCAGCAGCGCCAGACAAGGCGAGCAGTACTTC	-	-	TRBV5-1	TRBJ2-7
CASSIGTMNTEAFF	TGTGCCAGTAGTATAGGGACCATGAACACTGAAGCTTTCTTT	large	-	TRBV19	TRBJ1-1
CASSSLWTGSGNTIYF	TGTGCCAGCAGTTCACTATGGACAGGGTCTGGAAACACCATATATTTT	-	TRBD1	TRBV12-3/TRBV12-4	TRBJ1-3
CASSLVGQGPSNTEAFF	TGTGCCAGCAGCTTGGTTGGACAGGGGCCATCGAACACTGAAGCTTTCTTT	few	TRBD1	TRBV5-4	TRBJ1-1
CASSSDRGRGNTEAFF	TGCGCCAGCAGCTCCGACAGGGGGCGAGGGAACACTGAAGCTTTCTTT	-	TRBD1	TRBV5-1	TRBJ1-1
CASSLRGAREQYF	TGCGCCAGCAGCTTGAGGGGGGCGCGGGAGCAGTACTTC	-	-	TRBV5-1	TRBJ2-7
CASSLWTGNNQPQHF	TGTGCCAGCAGTTTATGGACAGGGAACAATCAGCCCCAGCATTTT	-	TRBD1	TRBV28	TRBJ1-5
CAWHGGTDKSFGYTF	TGTGCCTGGCACGGCGGGACAGATAAGAGTTTTGGCTACACCTTC	few	TRBD1	TRBV30	TRBJ1-2
CASSRQGGLGDEQFF	TGTGCCAGCAGCCGCCAGGGGGGCCTAGGGGATGAGCAGTTCTTC	once	-	TRBV12-3/TRBV12-4	TRBJ2-1
CASSWTGATYEQYF	TGTGCCAGCAGTTGGACAGGGGCGACCTACGAGCAGTACTTC	-	TRBD1	TRBV6-1	TRBJ2-7
CASSPQGSNQPQHF	TGTGCCAGCAGTCCTCAGGGTAGCAATCAGCCCCAGCATTTT	few	-	TRBV27	TRBJ1-5
CASSVNRDRPFGEKLFF	TGTGCCAGTAGTGTAAACCGGGACAGACCCTTCGGAGAAAAACTGTTTTTT	medium-sized	TRBD1	TRBV19	TRBJ1-4
CAISPKGDNSGNTIYF	TGTGCCATCAGTCCTAAGGGGGATAACTCTGGAAACACCATATATTTT	medium-sized	-	TRBV10-3	TRBJ1-3
CASNEKVAYTEAFF	TGTGCCAGCAACGAGAAGGTAGCGTACACTGAAGCTTTCTTT	-	-	TRBV6-1	TRBJ1-1
CASSWADTQYF	TGTGCCAGCAGCTGGGCAGATACGCAGTATTTT	medium-sized	-	TRBV11-2	TRBJ2-3
CASSLRDRDRSPLHF	TGTGCCAGCAGCTTGAGGGACAGGGATCGATCACCCCTCCACTTT	medium-sized	TRBD1	TRBV5-4	TRBJ1-6
CASSFLGSGNQPQHF	TGTGCCAGCAGTTTCTTGGGCTCGGGCAATCAGCCCCAGCATTTT	medium-sized	-	TRBV12-3/TRBV12-4	TRBJ1-5
CASSFARAGSRYTF	TGCGCCAGCAGCTTTGCGCGGGCTGGGTCTCGCTACACCTTC	few	-	TRBV5-1	TRBJ1-2
CAIGDFSSYNSPLHF	TGTGCCATCGGTGACTTTAGCTCCTATAATTCACCCCTCCACTTT	few	-	TRBV10-3	TRBJ1-6
CSASPPPGEKLFF	TGCAGTGCTAGTCCCCCACCTGGTGAAAAACTGTTTTTT	medium-sized	-	TRBV20-1	TRBJ1-4
CASSPRDRNSPLHF	TGTGCCAGTAGTCCCCGGGACAGGAATTCACCCCTCCACTTT	medium-sized	TRBD1	TRBV19	TRBJ1-6
CASSSQPNSPLHF	TGTGCCAGCAGTTCCCAGCCTAATTCACCCCTCCACTTT	few	-	TRBV6-6	TRBJ1-6
CASSSGLNSPLHF	TGTGCCAGCAGTTCGGGACTTAATTCACCCCTCCACTTT	medium-sized	-	TRBV5-6	TRBJ1-6
CASSLGGGGYTF	TGTGCCAGCAGCTTGGGGGGGGGGGGCTACACCTTC	once	-	TRBV5-6	TRBJ1-2
CASSEIAGDTGELFF	TGTGCCAGCAGTGAAATAGCGGGGGACACCGGGGAGCTGTTTTTT	few	TRBD2	TRBV6-4	TRBJ2-2
CASSRTSGSANTGELFF	TGCGCCAGCAGCCGGACTAGCGGGAGCGCGAACACCGGGGAGCTGTTTTTT	few	TRBD2	TRBV5-1	TRBJ2-2
CASSQGSSGESSYEQYF	TGCGCCAGCAGCCAGGGAAGTAGCGGGGAAAGCTCCTACGAGCAGTACTTC	-	TRBD2	TRBV4-1	TRBJ2-7
CASSEATTSYEQYF	TGTGCCAGCAGTGAGGCGACAACATCCTACGAGCAGTACTTC	-	-	TRBV2	TRBJ2-7
CASSQLGIYEQYF	TGTGCCAGCAGCCAACTCGGGATCTACGAGCAGTACTTC	few	-	TRBV3-1	TRBJ2-7